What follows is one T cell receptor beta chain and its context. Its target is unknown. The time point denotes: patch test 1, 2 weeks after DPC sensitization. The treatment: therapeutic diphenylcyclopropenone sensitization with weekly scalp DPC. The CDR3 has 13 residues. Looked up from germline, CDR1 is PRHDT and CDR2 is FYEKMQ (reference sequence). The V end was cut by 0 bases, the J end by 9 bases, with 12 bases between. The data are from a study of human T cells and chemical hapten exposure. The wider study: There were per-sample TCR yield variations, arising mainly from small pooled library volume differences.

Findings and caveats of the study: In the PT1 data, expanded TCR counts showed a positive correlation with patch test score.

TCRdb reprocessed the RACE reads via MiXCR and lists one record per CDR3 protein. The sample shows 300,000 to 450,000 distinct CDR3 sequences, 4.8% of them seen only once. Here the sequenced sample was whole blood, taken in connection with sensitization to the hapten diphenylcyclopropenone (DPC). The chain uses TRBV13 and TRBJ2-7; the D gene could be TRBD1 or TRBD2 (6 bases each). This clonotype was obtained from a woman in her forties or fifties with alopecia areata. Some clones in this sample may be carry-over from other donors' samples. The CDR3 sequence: CASSLGRGQGQYF. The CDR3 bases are TGTGCCAGCAGCTTAGGCCGGGGGCAGGGGCAGTACTTC.